A single sample is the source of the 26 T cell receptor beta chains below, sequenced in a study of blood T cell repertoires in COVID-19. The assay was immunoSEQ multiplex PCR, and TCRdb's table has in-frame clones only and misses some. The top ten clones hold around 4.5% of a sample with around 450,000 clones, roughly 89% of them seen once. Sequencing was performed on peripheral blood. All receptors derive from a woman in her twenties or thirties with acute or convalescent COVID-19.

The CDR3 protein is CAWSVDSLAKNIQYF. The CDR3 DNA follows: TGTGCCTGGAGTGTTGATAGTCTAGCCAAAAACATTCAGTACTTC. The rearrangement joins TRBV30 to TRBJ2-4, with D unresolved. The CDR3 spans 15 residues. Deletions cut 0 bases from V and 0 bases from J, with 9 bases between. Germline values: CDR1 GTSNPN, CDR2 SVGIG (reference sequence).

The chain combines TRBV5-4 with TRBJ2-2, with a weak D call TRBD2 (7 bases). This CDR3 is 18 amino acids long. Trimming stripped 2 bases from V and 1 base from J, with 18 bases between. From germline, CDR1 is SGHNT and CDR2 YYREEE (reference sequence). The CDR3 nucleotides read TGTGCCAGCAGCTTCTGGGCCGGGGGGCTTTGGAACACCGGGGAGCTGTTTTTT. It translates to CASSFWAGGLWNTGELFF.

V is TRBV9 and J is TRBJ2-5; 11 positions agree with TRBD2. The CDR3 consists of 16 residues. J gave up 3 bases and V 0 bases, and 4 bases lay outside the gene matches. Germline V gene lookup returns CDR1 SGDLS and CDR2 YYNGEE. In nucleotides, the CDR3 is TGTGCCAGCAGCGTAGGTCTAGCGGGGGGCGAAGAGACCCAGTACTTC. Translated, it gives CASSVGLAGGEETQYF.

This clone appeared a single time. This chain connects TRBV5-1 to TRBJ2-1, with D perhaps matching TRBD1 (6 bases). This CDR3 is built from 15 residues. Germline CDR1 SGHRS, CDR2 YFSETQ. Between the trimmed V and J ends, which lost 7 bases and 3 bases, there was a span of 17 bases. The CDR3 is CASFEGVRDYNEQFF. CDR3 sequence (DNA): TGCGCCAGCTTTGAGGGGGTCAGGGACTACAATGAGCAGTTCTTC.

V and J are TRBV6-5 and TRBJ2-7; 11 positions agree with TRBD2. The CDR3 is 14 amino acids. Germline CDR1 reads MNHEY; CDR2 reads SVGAGI. V trimming: 5 bases; J trimming: 5 bases; junction bases outside the gene matches: 5. This chain's CDR3 is CASSPRTSGHEQYF. The CDR3 DNA reads TGTGCCAGCAGTCCGAGGACTAGCGGGCACGAGCAGTACTTC.

The chain has TRBV7-2 and TRBJ2-2; 8 bases align to TRBD2. The CDR3 is 15 amino acids. Germline CDR1 and CDR2: SGHTA and FQGNSA. Germline trimming cut 6 bases from V and 4 bases from J; bases unmatched to any gene: 7. Written as DNA, the CDR3 is TGTGCCAGCAGTAGTCGGCGGGGGGTCACCGGGGAGCTGTTTTTT. It translates to CASSSRRGVTGELFF.

This chain uses TRBV12-5 with TRBJ2-5; D unclear. CDR1 is LGHNT, CDR2 FRNRAP, per germline. V shed 3 bases and J shed 2 bases, with 22 bases lying between them. The CDR3 consists of 18 residues. In nucleotides, the CDR3 is TGTGCTAGTGGTTTCGAGTCCGGCGACAAAACGAAACAAGAGACCCAGTACTTC. It is translated as CASGFESGDKTKQETQYF.

The genes are TRBV7-2 and TRBJ1-3; 9 positions match TRBD1. Unmatched junction bases numbered 7, after V lost 0 bases and J lost 4 bases. The CDR3 loop spans 17 amino acids. Germline V gene sequence: CDR1 SGHTA, CDR2 FQGNSA. The CDR3 DNA reads as TGTGCCAGCAGCTTAGCTGGGACAGGGCTTTTCGGAAACACCATATATTTT. This sequence encodes CASSLAGTGLFGNTIYF.

This chain uses TRBV7-3 with TRBJ2-1; tentative D call: TRBD2 (5 bases). The V gene's germline CDR1 is SGHTA and CDR2 FQGTGA. With 5 bases removed from V and 6 bases from J, the gap between germline ends came to 5 bases. This CDR3 contains 11 residues. The CDR3 spells CASSRGNEQFF. The CDR3 DNA reads TGTGCCAGCAGCCGGGGCAATGAGCAGTTCTTC.

The chain uses TRBV2 and TRBJ2-3; TRBD1 might be the D (5 bases). This CDR3 spans 12 amino acids. Per germline, CDR1 SNHLY and CDR2 FYNNEI. Trimming took 6 bases from V and 4 from J, leaving 8 bases between them. CDR3 DNA sequence: TGTGCCAGCAGCTTACAGGCAGATACGCAGTATTTT. This gives the protein CASSLQADTQYF. Filled out from reference TRBV2 and TRBJ2-3, the complete variable domain reads EPEVTQTPSHQVTQMGQEVILRCVPISNHLYFYWYRQILGQKVEFLVSFYNNEISEKSEIFDDQFSVERPDGSNFTLKIRSTKLEDSAMYFCASSLQADTQYFGPGTRLTVL.

This clone is a singleton in its sample. The chain joins TRBV4-1 to TRBJ1-6; D unclear. The V end lost 0 bases, the J end lost 7 bases, and 10 bases lay between the germline ends. This CDR3 has 15 residues. Germline values: CDR1 MGHRA, CDR2 YSYEKL. DNA of the CDR3: TGCGCCAGCAGCCAAGAGGGCAGATTAAATTCACCCCTCCACTTT. Translating it yields CASSQEGRLNSPLHF.

The V call is TRBV30, the J call TRBJ1-1; tentatively, D is TRBD1 (5 bases). Trimming cost V 5 bases and J 5 bases, with 15 bases left between them. Germline CDR1 reads GTSNPN; CDR2 reads SVGIG (reference sequence). This CDR3 is built from 13 residues. The CDR3: CAWVLGGVTEAFF. CDR3 DNA sequence: TGTGCCTGGGTCCTCGGAGGGGTAACTGAAGCTTTCTTT.

The chain recombines TRBV3-1 (or the pseudogene TRBV3-2) with TRBJ2-1; D remains ambiguous. The CDR3 covers 17 residues. V lost 4 bases to trimming and J lost 12 bases, with 28 bases between them. Looked up from germline, CDR1 is LGHDT and CDR2 is YNNKEL (reference sequence). CDR3 region: CASSPEAGPSIGDGQFF. Written as DNA, the CDR3 is TGTGCCAGCAGCCCCGAGGCCGGCCCCTCTATCGGTGACGGGCAGTTCTTC.

In this sample, this clone turned up a few times. The chain carries TRBV11-3 and TRBJ2-7, with D maybe TRBD1 (5 bases). The CDR3 is 14 amino acids. V lost 5 bases and J lost 10, with 21 bases in between. Looked up from germline, CDR1 is SGHNT and CDR2 is YENEEA. CDR3 residues: CASSQSRFDSQQYF. In DNA form, the CDR3 reads TGTGCCAGCAGCCAAAGTCGGTTTGACAGCCAACAGTACTTC.

The V and J genes are TRBV9 and TRBJ2-5; no firm D call. In germline, CDR1 is SGDLS, CDR2 YYNGEE. Trimming shortened V by 0 bases and J by 4 bases, and 13 bases separated the two germline ends. The CDR3 is 15 residues long. CDR3 sequence reads: CASSVGLPPVETQYF. CDR3 nucleotides: TGTGCCAGCAGCGTAGGACTCCCACCTGTAGAGACCCAGTACTTC.

This clone was observed a few times. The CDR3 reads CASSEGQGRAYEQYF. The CDR3 nucleotides read TGTGCCAGCAGTGAAGGTCAGGGCCGGGCCTACGAGCAGTACTTC. The gene calls are TRBV6-1 and TRBJ2-7; a possible D gene is TRBD1 (5 bases). CDR1 and CDR2 (germline): MNHNS, SASEGT. V was pared by 1 base and J by 2 bases, with 12 bases between. The CDR3 length is 15 residues.

The chain recombines TRBV5-1 with TRBJ2-1; D may be TRBD2 (5 bases). The CDR3 contains 15 residues. Germline V gene data show CDR1 as SGHRS and CDR2 as YFSETQ. V lost 0 bases to trimming and J lost 5 bases, with 12 bases between them. In DNA form, the CDR3 reads TGCGCCAGCAGCTTGGTGGTGGCCGGGAACAATGAGCAGTTCTTC. Translated: CASSLVVAGNNEQFF.

V and J are TRBV7-2 and TRBJ2-2; 9 bases are shared with TRBD2. The CDR3 extends over 16 amino acids. The V segment lost 3 bases and the J segment 9 bases; nucleotides outside the gene matches: 11. Germline values: CDR1 SGHTA, CDR2 FQGNSA. Here the CDR3 DNA reads TGTGCCAGCAGCTTTGGGTTAGCGGGGGCCGGTAGGGAGCTGTTTTTT. This sequence encodes CASSFGLAGAGRELFF.

This clone is a singleton in its sample. The chain combines TRBV6-5 with TRBJ2-7; the match to TRBD2 covers 8 bases. Trimming removed 5 bases from V and 6 bases from J; junction bases left unmatched: 9. The germline gives CDR1 MNHEY, CDR2 SVGAGI. The CDR3 runs 14 residues. The CDR3 sequence: CASSRSGGLSEQYF. As DNA, the CDR3 is TGTGCCAGCAGTCGAAGCGGGGGACTCAGCGAGCAGTACTTC.

The CDR3, as DNA: TGTGCCAGCAGTTTATACGGAGCCGGGAACACCATATATTTT. It translates to CASSLYGAGNTIYF. The chain combines TRBV28 with TRBJ1-3; D remains ambiguous. Per germline, CDR1 MDHEN and CDR2 SYDVKM. V shed 1 base and J shed 7 bases, with 11 bases lying between them. The CDR3 runs 14 residues.

This chain uses TRBV18 with TRBJ1-1; D gene uncertain. The V gene lost 2 bases and the J gene lost 1 base, with 11 bases spanning the gap. CDR1 and CDR2 from the germline V gene are KGHSH and LQKENI. The length of the CDR3 is 15 residues. This chain's CDR3 is CASSPGQQTNTEAFF. The DNA for the CDR3 is TGTGCCAGCTCACCAGGTCAACAGACGAACACTGAAGCTTTCTTT.

The V call is TRBV6-5, the J call TRBJ2-5, with 10 bases matching TRBD2. CDR1 is MNHEY and CDR2 is SVGAGI in the germline V gene. V was pared by 6 bases and J by 4 bases, with 8 bases of the junction left unmatched. The CDR3 loop spans 15 amino acids. This CDR3 reads CASRRRAGGRETQYF. CDR3 DNA: TGTGCCAGCAGACGTCGAGCGGGGGGGCGAGAGACCCAGTACTTC.

This chain links TRBV5-6 with TRBJ1-2; 10 nucleotides match TRBD1. Losses at the gene ends were 6 bases for V and 4 bases for J; bases not matched to a gene: 12. The CDR3 has 16 residues. The V gene's germline CDR1 is SGHDT and CDR2 YYEEEE. CDR3 DNA sequence: TGTGCCAGCAACTTCGGGGGACAGGGGTTTAGCTATGGCTACACCTTC. Its translation is CASNFGGQGFSYGYTF.

A single count supports this clone. The chain combines TRBV2 with TRBJ2-3; D is perhaps TRBD2 (5 bases). The CDR3 is made up of 15 amino acids. The V end was cut by 7 bases, the J end by 2 bases, with 16 bases between. CDR1 and CDR2 from the germline V gene are SNHLY and FYNNEI. CDR3 DNA sequence: TGTGCCAGCAACGGGGTTGCAGGCTTCACAGATACGCAGTATTTT. Its protein product is CASNGVAGFTDTQYF.

The chain links TRBV9 to TRBJ1-2; 8 positions match TRBD1. The CDR3 is 16 residues long. V lost 4 bases to trimming and J lost 7 bases; unmatched junction nucleotides: 15. Germline V CDR1 and CDR2: SGDLS, YYNGEE. The CDR3 coding sequence is TGTGCCAGCAGCCCCCGGGGGGACAGGCCCTCGGGTGGCTACACCTTC. Protein product: CASSPRGDRPSGGYTF.

The gene calls are TRBV6-1 and TRBJ1-3, with D possibly being TRBD1 (5 bases). V gave up 1 base and J gave up 1 base, with 8 bases separating them. This CDR3 has 15 amino acids. CDR1 is MNHNS, CDR2 SASEGT, per germline. CDR3 loop: CASSEVGGSGNTIYF. For the CDR3, the DNA is TGTGCCAGCAGTGAAGTGGGGGGTTCTGGAAACACCATATATTTT.